A selection of T cell receptor beta chains follows, all from one sample in a study of T cells in Graves' hyperthyroidism and ophthalmopathy. TCRdb processed the multiplex PCR reads anew with MiXCR; each CDR3 protein has one entry. The data contain over 150,000 distinct CDR3 sequences, over 15% of them seen just once; the ten biggest clones take up 25% to 35%. Sequenced input: blood. The receptors were sampled from a woman in her forties or fifties with Graves' hyperthyroidism. The CDR3 runs from the conserved cysteine through the conserved F or W. Each record gives: V gene, clone size, J gene, D gene, CDR3 length, CDR3 protein, CDR3 DNA. D genes are given only for firm matches. Rows give clone size only sometimes, using once, few, many, or a class for an expanded clone.

v_call: TRBV4-1
clone_size: many
j_call: TRBJ2-1
d_call: -
cdr3_length: 16
cdr3_aa: CASSQATVLLNNEQFF
cdr3_nt: TGCGCCAGCAGCCAGGCGACAGTGCTATTAAACAATGAGCAGTTCTTC

v_call: TRBV5-6
clone_size: -
j_call: TRBJ1-5
d_call: TRBD1
cdr3_length: 14
cdr3_aa: CASTITGGGQPQHF
cdr3_nt: TGTGCCAGCACCATAACAGGGGGGGGTCAGCCCCAGCATTTT

v_call: TRBV7-8
clone_size: -
j_call: TRBJ2-7
d_call: TRBD2
cdr3_length: 16
cdr3_aa: CASSSPRAGGSYEQYF
cdr3_nt: TGTGCCAGCAGCTCACCCCGAGCGGGAGGGTCTTACGAGCAGTACTTC

v_call: TRBV2
clone_size: many
j_call: TRBJ2-7
d_call: TRBD2
cdr3_length: 14
cdr3_aa: CASSLLAGSYEQYF
cdr3_nt: TGTGCCAGCAGTTTACTAGCGGGAAGCTACGAGCAGTACTTC

v_call: TRBV7-2
clone_size: many
j_call: TRBJ2-4
d_call: TRBD1
cdr3_length: 14
cdr3_aa: CASSLADREHIQYF
cdr3_nt: TGTGCCAGCAGCTTAGCGGACAGGGAGCACATTCAGTACTTC

v_call: TRBV12-3/TRBV12-4
clone_size: many
j_call: TRBJ2-2
d_call: TRBD2
cdr3_length: 15
cdr3_aa: CASRTPGTSAGELFF
cdr3_nt: TGTGCCAGCAGAACTCCCGGGACTAGCGCCGGGGAGCTGTTTTTT

v_call: TRBV18
clone_size: few
j_call: TRBJ1-3
d_call: -
cdr3_length: 17
cdr3_aa: CASSPTPGLFSGNTIYF
cdr3_nt: TGTGCCAGCTCACCAACCCCGGGACTGTTCTCTGGAAACACCATATATTTT

v_call: TRBV4-3
clone_size: many
j_call: TRBJ1-1
d_call: -
cdr3_length: 12
cdr3_aa: CASSQVTGEAFF
cdr3_nt: TGCGCCAGCAGCCAAGTCACAGGTGAAGCTTTCTTT

v_call: TRBV5-6
clone_size: -
j_call: TRBJ1-1
d_call: TRBD1
cdr3_length: 14
cdr3_aa: CASSLTGGQTEAFF
cdr3_nt: TGTGCCAGCAGCTTGACAGGGGGCCAAACTGAAGCTTTCTTT

v_call: TRBV7-2
clone_size: -
j_call: TRBJ2-5
d_call: -
cdr3_length: 16
cdr3_aa: CASSLVGGGGQETQYF
cdr3_nt: TGTGCCAGCAGCTTAGTCGGGGGAGGAGGCCAAGAGACCCAGTACTTC

v_call: TRBV7-2
clone_size: many
j_call: TRBJ1-6
d_call: -
cdr3_length: 16
cdr3_aa: CASSLAGTMGDSPLHF
cdr3_nt: TGTGCCAGCAGCTTAGCCGGGACAATGGGGGATTCACCCCTCCACTTT

v_call: TRBV28
clone_size: many
j_call: TRBJ1-2
d_call: -
cdr3_length: 11
cdr3_aa: CASSFQYGYTF
cdr3_nt: TGTGCCAGCAGTTTTCAGTATGGCTACACCTTC

v_call: TRBV12-3/TRBV12-4
clone_size: many
j_call: TRBJ2-2
d_call: -
cdr3_length: 13
cdr3_aa: CASSFVYTGELFF
cdr3_nt: TGTGCCAGCAGTTTTGTTTACACCGGGGAGCTGTTTTTT

v_call: TRBV29-1
clone_size: many
j_call: TRBJ1-5
d_call: TRBD1
cdr3_length: 12
cdr3_aa: CSASTGNQPQHF
cdr3_nt: TGCAGCGCCTCGACAGGGAATCAGCCCCAGCATTTT

v_call: TRBV12-3/TRBV12-4
clone_size: -
j_call: TRBJ2-7
d_call: TRBD2
cdr3_length: 16
cdr3_aa: CASSSPLAGGPYEQYF
cdr3_nt: TGTGCCAGCAGCTCACCTCTAGCGGGAGGGCCCTACGAGCAGTACTTC

v_call: TRBV13
clone_size: few
j_call: TRBJ1-2
d_call: TRBD1
cdr3_length: 16
cdr3_aa: CASSLRIDDRGYGYTF
cdr3_nt: TGTGCCAGCAGCTTGCGGATCGATGACAGGGGCTATGGCTACACCTTC

v_call: TRBV29-1
clone_size: few
j_call: TRBJ1-5
d_call: -
cdr3_length: 13
cdr3_aa: CSVAPGSGQPQHF
cdr3_nt: TGCAGCGTTGCTCCGGGGAGTGGTCAGCCCCAGCATTTT

v_call: TRBV20-1
clone_size: -
j_call: TRBJ1-2
d_call: TRBD1
cdr3_length: 14
cdr3_aa: CSATLGTVAYGYTF
cdr3_nt: TGCAGTGCTACGTTAGGGACAGTGGCTTATGGCTACACCTTC

v_call: TRBV4-1
clone_size: few
j_call: TRBJ2-5
d_call: -
cdr3_length: 14
cdr3_aa: CASSQEGRQETQYF
cdr3_nt: TGCGCCAGCAGCCAAGAGGGGAGACAAGAGACCCAGTACTTC

v_call: TRBV2
clone_size: few
j_call: TRBJ2-2
d_call: TRBD1
cdr3_length: 15
cdr3_aa: CASSDDRGTTGELFF
cdr3_nt: TGTGCCAGCAGTGATGACAGGGGGACCACCGGGGAGCTGTTTTTT

v_call: TRBV11-3
clone_size: -
j_call: TRBJ1-2
d_call: -
cdr3_length: 14
cdr3_aa: CASSQTQENYGYTF
cdr3_nt: TGCGCCAGCAGCCAGACCCAGGAGAACTATGGCTACACCTTC

v_call: TRBV20-1
clone_size: many
j_call: TRBJ1-2
d_call: TRBD1
cdr3_length: 14
cdr3_aa: CSARPWDRGHGYTF
cdr3_nt: TGCAGTGCTAGACCCTGGGACAGGGGGCATGGCTACACCTTC

v_call: TRBV19
clone_size: many
j_call: TRBJ1-2
d_call: TRBD1
cdr3_length: 17
cdr3_aa: CASSVGTGRRMDYGYTF
cdr3_nt: TGTGCCAGTAGTGTTGGGACAGGGCGTCGTATGGACTATGGCTACACCTTC

v_call: TRBV5-1
clone_size: -
j_call: TRBJ1-1
d_call: -
cdr3_length: 16
cdr3_aa: CASSPRGGGFYTEAFF
cdr3_nt: TGCGCCAGCAGCCCTCGGGGGGGAGGTTTCTACACTGAAGCTTTCTTT

v_call: TRBV19
clone_size: many
j_call: TRBJ2-2
d_call: -
cdr3_length: 15
cdr3_aa: CASSIMTGNTGELFF
cdr3_nt: TGTGCCAGTAGTATAATGACAGGGAACACCGGGGAGCTGTTTTTT

v_call: TRBV11-2
clone_size: many
j_call: TRBJ2-1
d_call: TRBD2
cdr3_length: 15
cdr3_aa: CASRLAGGQGNEQFF
cdr3_nt: TGTGCCAGCAGGTTAGCGGGGGGGCAAGGCAATGAGCAGTTCTTC

v_call: TRBV14
clone_size: few
j_call: TRBJ2-5
d_call: -
cdr3_length: 12
cdr3_aa: CASSHSQEAQYF
cdr3_nt: TGTGCCAGCAGCCACAGTCAAGAGGCCCAGTACTTC

v_call: TRBV19
clone_size: -
j_call: TRBJ1-3
d_call: -
cdr3_length: 14
cdr3_aa: CASSIDKSANTIYF
cdr3_nt: TGTGCCAGTAGTATAGACAAATCCGCGAACACCATATATTTT

v_call: TRBV7-9
clone_size: many
j_call: TRBJ2-7
d_call: -
cdr3_length: 14
cdr3_aa: CASSLGGSGREQYF
cdr3_nt: TGTGCCAGCAGCTTAGGTGGATCGGGGAGAGAGCAGTACTTC

v_call: TRBV7-2
clone_size: many
j_call: TRBJ1-1
d_call: -
cdr3_length: 13
cdr3_aa: CASSLMGTLEAFF
cdr3_nt: TGTGCCAGCAGCTTAATGGGGACGCTTGAAGCTTTCTTT

v_call: TRBV7-2
clone_size: many
j_call: TRBJ1-6
d_call: -
cdr3_length: 14
cdr3_aa: CASSLDKFGSPLHF
cdr3_nt: TGTGCCAGCAGCTTAGACAAGTTTGGATCACCCCTCCACTTT

v_call: TRBV9
clone_size: many
j_call: TRBJ2-7
d_call: TRBD1
cdr3_length: 14
cdr3_aa: CASSVGAGGYEQYF
cdr3_nt: TGTGCCAGCAGCGTAGGAGCAGGGGGTTACGAGCAGTACTTC

v_call: TRBV3-1
clone_size: many
j_call: TRBJ2-1
d_call: TRBD1
cdr3_length: 17
cdr3_aa: CASSQAFSWTGDNEQFF
cdr3_nt: TGTGCCAGCAGCCAAGCTTTTTCCTGGACAGGGGACAATGAGCAGTTCTTC

v_call: TRBV6-4
clone_size: -
j_call: TRBJ2-2
d_call: -
cdr3_length: 15
cdr3_aa: CASSQTGENTGELFF
cdr3_nt: TGTGCCAGCAGTCAAACGGGGGAGAACACCGGGGAGCTGTTTTTT

v_call: TRBV5-1
clone_size: -
j_call: TRBJ2-1
d_call: TRBD2
cdr3_length: 15
cdr3_aa: CASTFTSGDYNEQFF
cdr3_nt: TGCGCCAGCACTTTTACTAGCGGGGACTACAATGAGCAGTTCTTC

v_call: TRBV20-1
clone_size: many
j_call: TRBJ1-2
d_call: -
cdr3_length: 12
cdr3_aa: CSASIGAEGYTF
cdr3_nt: TGCAGTGCTAGCATTGGGGCCGAGGGCTACACCTTC

v_call: TRBV7-2
clone_size: many
j_call: TRBJ2-7
d_call: -
cdr3_length: 15
cdr3_aa: CASSPDGRRGYEQYF
cdr3_nt: TGTGCCAGCAGTCCCGACGGGAGAAGAGGGTACGAGCAGTACTTC

v_call: TRBV6-1
clone_size: -
j_call: TRBJ1-5
d_call: -
cdr3_length: 14
cdr3_aa: CASRVDSNWGPQHF
cdr3_nt: TGTGCCAGCAGGGTCGACAGTAACTGGGGGCCCCAGCATTTT

v_call: TRBV18
clone_size: many
j_call: TRBJ2-5
d_call: -
cdr3_length: 14
cdr3_aa: CASSPGAVGETQYF
cdr3_nt: TGTGCCAGCTCACCAGGGGCGGTCGGAGAGACCCAGTACTTC

v_call: TRBV7-9
clone_size: -
j_call: TRBJ2-1
d_call: -
cdr3_length: 13
cdr3_aa: CASRPGELNEQFF
cdr3_nt: TGTGCCAGCCGCCCGGGGGAACTGAATGAGCAGTTCTTC

v_call: TRBV20-1
clone_size: many
j_call: TRBJ2-7
d_call: TRBD1
cdr3_length: 15
cdr3_aa: CSARSTGKVSYEQYF
cdr3_nt: TGCAGTGCTAGATCGACAGGGAAGGTCTCCTACGAGCAGTACTTC

v_call: TRBV19
clone_size: many
j_call: TRBJ1-2
d_call: -
cdr3_length: 13
cdr3_aa: CASRSPGVYGYTF
cdr3_nt: TGTGCCAGTAGATCACCGGGAGTATATGGCTACACCTTC

v_call: TRBV27
clone_size: many
j_call: TRBJ1-5
d_call: -
cdr3_length: 16
cdr3_aa: CASSPQVGAHNQPQHF
cdr3_nt: TGTGCCAGCAGTCCTCAGGTGGGGGCTCACAATCAGCCCCAGCATTTT

v_call: TRBV19
clone_size: many
j_call: TRBJ2-2
d_call: TRBD2
cdr3_length: 13
cdr3_aa: CASWDYLAGELFF
cdr3_nt: TGTGCCAGTTGGGACTACCTCGCCGGGGAGCTGTTTTTT

v_call: TRBV6-6
clone_size: many
j_call: TRBJ1-4
d_call: -
cdr3_length: 14
cdr3_aa: CASSYGGRGEKLFF
cdr3_nt: TGTGCCAGCAGTTACGGGGGGCGCGGTGAAAAACTGTTTTTT

v_call: TRBV6-4
clone_size: -
j_call: TRBJ2-7
d_call: -
cdr3_length: 13
cdr3_aa: CASRRTDSYEQYF
cdr3_nt: TGTGCCAGCAGACGGACAGATAGCTACGAGCAGTACTTC

v_call: TRBV29-1
clone_size: -
j_call: TRBJ2-6
d_call: TRBD1
cdr3_length: 17
cdr3_aa: CSVRKQGALAGANVLTF
cdr3_nt: TGCAGCGTTAGAAAACAGGGGGCTTTGGCTGGGGCCAACGTCCTGACTTTC

v_call: TRBV20-1
clone_size: few
j_call: TRBJ1-4
d_call: TRBD1
cdr3_length: 15
cdr3_aa: CSATSNRGLGEKLFF
cdr3_nt: TGCAGTGCTACTTCCAACAGGGGGCTTGGTGAAAAACTGTTTTTT

v_call: TRBV3-1
clone_size: many
j_call: TRBJ1-4
d_call: -
cdr3_length: 14
cdr3_aa: CASSQGGLYEKLFF
cdr3_nt: TGTGCCAGCAGCCAAGGGGGACTGTATGAAAAACTGTTTTTT

v_call: TRBV5-4
clone_size: many
j_call: TRBJ2-5
d_call: TRBD2
cdr3_length: 16
cdr3_aa: CASSVRLGGGGETQYF
cdr3_nt: TGTGCCAGCAGCGTGAGGCTGGGCGGGGGGGGAGAGACCCAGTACTTC

v_call: TRBV4-1
clone_size: many
j_call: TRBJ2-1
d_call: -
cdr3_length: 16
cdr3_aa: CASSHIGTRLGNEQFF
cdr3_nt: TGCGCCAGCAGCCATATCGGGACTCGACTAGGCAATGAGCAGTTCTTC

v_call: TRBV6-2/TRBV6-3
clone_size: many
j_call: TRBJ1-1
d_call: -
cdr3_length: 13
cdr3_aa: CASSYGDPGEAFF
cdr3_nt: TGTGCCAGCAGTTATGGGGACCCGGGAGAAGCTTTCTTT

v_call: TRBV5-1
clone_size: many
j_call: TRBJ2-1
d_call: -
cdr3_length: 14
cdr3_aa: CASSLGGDALEQFF
cdr3_nt: TGCGCCAGCAGCTTGGGTGGTGATGCTCTAGAGCAGTTCTTC